These T cell receptor beta chains were read from a single sample in a study of long-term antiretroviral therapy in people with HIV. Libraries were prepared by immunoSEQ multiplex PCR; TCRdb keeps only in-frame clonotypes and omits some of them. This table has 20,000 to 30,000 clones, roughly 95% appearing once. The specimen was unsorted PBMCs, collected around 5 years after starting antiretroviral therapy. All receptors derive from a woman aged 50 to 65 with HIV. The CDR3 runs from the conserved cysteine through the conserved F or W. The order of the fields is V gene, clone size, J gene, D gene, CDR3 protein, CDR3 DNA. A D gene is named only where the DNA matches it firmly. The size of a clone is reported for some rows only, either as once, few or many, or as a class for expanded clones.

V gene: TRBV29-1
clone size: .
J gene: TRBJ2-1
D gene: TRBD1
CDR3 protein: CSVDPNRGYNEQFF
CDR3 DNA: TGCAGCGTTGATCCTAACAGGGGCTACAATGAGCAGTTCTTC

V gene: TRBV5-1
clone size: .
J gene: TRBJ2-7
D gene: TRBD1
CDR3 protein: CASSFGDRGEQYF
CDR3 DNA: TGCGCCAGCAGCTTTGGGGACAGGGGCGAGCAGTACTTC

V gene: TRBV6-1
clone size: .
J gene: TRBJ2-3
D gene: .
CDR3 protein: CASSEYRSTDTQYF
CDR3 DNA: TGTGCCAGCAGTGAATACAGAAGCACAGATACGCAGTATTTT

V gene: TRBV10-3
clone size: .
J gene: TRBJ1-5
D gene: .
CDR3 protein: CAISEGGDQPQHF
CDR3 DNA: TGTGCCATCAGTGAAGGGGGAGATCAGCCCCAGCATTTT

V gene: TRBV7-9
clone size: .
J gene: TRBJ1-1
D gene: .
CDR3 protein: CASSLRPGRNQNTEAFF
CDR3 DNA: TGTGCCAGCAGCTTAAGGCCTGGAAGAAATCAGAACACTGAAGCTTTCTTT

V gene: TRBV5-6
clone size: few
J gene: TRBJ1-2
D gene: .
CDR3 protein: CASSLVTGGYTF
CDR3 DNA: TGTGCCAGCAGCTTGGTAACGGGCGGCTACACCTTC

V gene: TRBV7-9
clone size: .
J gene: TRBJ2-1
D gene: .
CDR3 protein: CASSLGPGGNEQFF
CDR3 DNA: TGTGCCAGCAGCTTAGGTCCAGGGGGGAATGAGCAGTTCTTC

V gene: TRBV27
clone size: .
J gene: TRBJ2-7
D gene: TRBD2
CDR3 protein: CASSFQGGAFFSYEQYF
CDR3 DNA: TGTGCCAGCAGTTTTCAGGGAGGGGCTTTTTTCTCCTACGAGCAGTACTTC

V gene: TRBV7-2
clone size: .
J gene: TRBJ1-2
D gene: .
CDR3 protein: CASSLDQGTYGYTF
CDR3 DNA: TGTGCCAGCAGCTTAGACCAGGGGACCTATGGCTACACCTTC

V gene: TRBV7-3
clone size: once
J gene: TRBJ2-7
D gene: .
CDR3 protein: CASSLTTGGGEQYF
CDR3 DNA: TGTGCCAGCAGCTTAACTACAGGGGGGGGCGAGCAGTACTTC

V gene: TRBV27
clone size: once
J gene: TRBJ2-3
D gene: .
CDR3 protein: CASTGVGWAQYF
CDR3 DNA: TGTGCCAGCACGGGGGTGGGCTGGGCGCAGTATTTT

V gene: TRBV4-1
clone size: .
J gene: TRBJ2-3
D gene: .
CDR3 protein: CASSQAGRAGDTQYF
CDR3 DNA: TGCGCCAGCAGCCAGGCGGGCCGGGCTGGAGATACGCAGTATTTT

V gene: TRBV7-2
clone size: .
J gene: TRBJ2-1
D gene: .
CDR3 protein: CASSLSGTGYNEQFF
CDR3 DNA: TGTGCCAGCAGCTTATCCGGGACTGGTTACAATGAGCAGTTCTTC

V gene: TRBV19
clone size: .
J gene: TRBJ1-1
D gene: .
CDR3 protein: CASRGERGTEAFF
CDR3 DNA: TGTGCCAGTAGGGGGGAAAGGGGCACTGAAGCTTTCTTT

V gene: TRBV6-5
clone size: once
J gene: TRBJ2-7
D gene: TRBD2
CDR3 protein: CASSYSWTSPTYEQYF
CDR3 DNA: TGTGCCAGCAGTTACTCGTGGACTAGCCCCACCTACGAGCAGTACTTC

V gene: TRBV12-5
clone size: .
J gene: TRBJ2-2
D gene: TRBD1
CDR3 protein: CASGLGTGRSGELFF
CDR3 DNA: TGTGCTAGTGGTTTGGGGACAGGGAGGTCGGGGGAGCTGTTTTTT

V gene: TRBV27
clone size: .
J gene: TRBJ1-2
D gene: .
CDR3 protein: CASSWTATNYGYTF
CDR3 DNA: TGTGCCAGCAGTTGGACAGCTACTAACTATGGCTACACCTTC

V gene: TRBV19
clone size: .
J gene: TRBJ1-1
D gene: TRBD1
CDR3 protein: CASTLDRGHTEAFF
CDR3 DNA: TGTGCCAGTACCCTCGACAGGGGGCACACTGAAGCTTTCTTT

V gene: TRBV21-1
clone size: .
J gene: TRBJ2-2
D gene: .
CDR3 protein: CASSSRDIETGELFF
CDR3 DNA: TGTGCCAGCAGCTCCCGGGACATAGAAACCGGGGAGCTGTTTTTT

V gene: TRBV19
clone size: .
J gene: TRBJ1-2
D gene: .
CDR3 protein: CASSPQQIYYGYTF
CDR3 DNA: TGTGCCAGTAGTCCCCAGCAAATTTACTATGGCTACACCTTC

V gene: TRBV5-1
clone size: .
J gene: TRBJ1-2
D gene: .
CDR3 protein: CASSLNLRTAYGYTF
CDR3 DNA: TGCGCCAGCAGCCTCAATCTTAGGACAGCCTATGGCTACACCTTC

V gene: TRBV10-3
clone size: .
J gene: TRBJ2-5
D gene: TRBD1
CDR3 protein: CAISAPGQGGETQYF
CDR3 DNA: TGTGCCATCAGTGCACCAGGACAGGGTGGAGAGACCCAGTACTTC

V gene: TRBV6-1
clone size: .
J gene: TRBJ2-1
D gene: TRBD1
CDR3 protein: CASSEEEGGQGSNEQFF
CDR3 DNA: TGTGCCAGCAGTGAAGAAGAGGGGGGACAGGGGTCCAATGAGCAGTTCTTC

V gene: TRBV5-4
clone size: .
J gene: TRBJ2-6
D gene: TRBD2
CDR3 protein: CASFISGGRPTGANVLTF
CDR3 DNA: TGTGCCAGCTTCATATCGGGCGGGAGACCCACTGGGGCCAACGTCCTGACTTTC

V gene: TRBV6-1
clone size: .
J gene: TRBJ1-5
D gene: .
CDR3 protein: CASINEPYSNQPQHF
CDR3 DNA: TGTGCCAGCATAAATGAACCGTATAGCAATCAGCCCCAGCATTTT

V gene: TRBV6-1
clone size: .
J gene: TRBJ2-5
D gene: TRBD1
CDR3 protein: CASRTDRASLETQYF
CDR3 DNA: TGTGCCAGCCGGACGGACAGGGCAAGTTTAGAGACCCAGTACTTC

V gene: TRBV15
clone size: .
J gene: TRBJ2-4
D gene: TRBD1
CDR3 protein: CATSREGDRGRQYF
CDR3 DNA: TGTGCCACCAGCAGGGAGGGGGACAGGGGGCGTCAGTACTTC

V gene: TRBV6-5
clone size: .
J gene: TRBJ1-1
D gene: .
CDR3 protein: CASRQENTEAFF
CDR3 DNA: TGTGCCAGCCGACAGGAGAACACTGAAGCTTTCTTT

V gene: TRBV5-1
clone size: .
J gene: TRBJ2-2
D gene: .
CDR3 protein: CASSFGTSTPLNTGELFF
CDR3 DNA: TGCGCCAGCAGCTTCGGGACCTCGACCCCATTGAACACCGGGGAGCTGTTTTTT

V gene: TRBV9
clone size: .
J gene: TRBJ2-3
D gene: TRBD2
CDR3 protein: CASSVGTSGSAQYF
CDR3 DNA: TGTGCCAGCAGCGTTGGGACTAGCGGGAGCGCGCAGTATTTT

V gene: TRBV7-6
clone size: .
J gene: TRBJ2-1
D gene: .
CDR3 protein: CASSPAWTVINEQFF
CDR3 DNA: TGTGCCAGCAGCCCCGCCTGGACAGTTATCAATGAGCAGTTCTTC

V gene: TRBV28
clone size: .
J gene: TRBJ2-7
D gene: TRBD1
CDR3 protein: CASSPPDRGVYEQYF
CDR3 DNA: TGTGCCAGCAGTCCCCCCGACAGGGGGGTCTACGAGCAGTACTTC

V gene: TRBV4-3
clone size: .
J gene: TRBJ2-1
D gene: .
CDR3 protein: CASSQDTGNYNEQFF
CDR3 DNA: TGCGCCAGCAGCCAAGATACCGGGAACTACAATGAGCAGTTCTTC

V gene: TRBV5-6
clone size: .
J gene: TRBJ1-2
D gene: .
CDR3 protein: CASSGGPNNYGYTF
CDR3 DNA: TGTGCCAGCAGCGGCGGCCCGAATAACTATGGCTACACCTTC

V gene: TRBV9
clone size: once
J gene: TRBJ2-7
D gene: .
CDR3 protein: CASSSPKGGGITYEQYF
CDR3 DNA: TGTGCCAGCAGTTCCCCTAAAGGGGGCGGGATTACCTACGAGCAGTACTTC

V gene: TRBV5-1
clone size: .
J gene: TRBJ2-7
D gene: TRBD2
CDR3 protein: CASSLGLLGGSPYEQYF
CDR3 DNA: TGCGCCAGCAGCTTGGGCCTCCTGGGCGGGAGCCCCTACGAGCAGTACTTC

V gene: TRBV19
clone size: .
J gene: TRBJ2-5
D gene: .
CDR3 protein: CATSPSDKETQYF
CDR3 DNA: TGTGCCACCTCTCCATCCGATAAAGAGACCCAGTACTTC

V gene: TRBV5-6
clone size: .
J gene: TRBJ1-6
D gene: .
CDR3 protein: CASSSGVYNSPLHF
CDR3 DNA: TGTGCCAGCAGCTCGGGAGTCTATAATTCACCCCTCCACTTT

V gene: TRBV19
clone size: .
J gene: TRBJ1-5
D gene: .
CDR3 protein: CASREWEHSNQPQHF
CDR3 DNA: TGTGCCAGTAGGGAATGGGAGCATAGCAATCAGCCCCAGCATTTT

V gene: TRBV27
clone size: .
J gene: TRBJ1-2
D gene: .
CDR3 protein: CASSLSAGAAYGYTF
CDR3 DNA: TGTGCCAGCAGTTTATCGGCTGGGGCGGCTTATGGCTACACCTTC

V gene: TRBV14
clone size: .
J gene: TRBJ1-1
D gene: .
CDR3 protein: CASSQTLNTEAFF
CDR3 DNA: TGTGCCAGCAGCCAAACGCTGAACACTGAAGCTTTCTTT

V gene: TRBV2
clone size: once
J gene: TRBJ2-3
D gene: TRBD2
CDR3 protein: CATQKRTSGSWSTDTQYF
CDR3 DNA: TGTGCCACCCAAAAGAGGACTAGCGGGAGTTGGAGCACAGATACGCAGTATTTT

V gene: TRBV11-1
clone size: .
J gene: TRBJ2-5
D gene: .
CDR3 protein: CASSLGPQETQYF
CDR3 DNA: TGTGCCAGCAGCTTAGGGCCGCAAGAGACCCAGTACTTC

V gene: TRBV4-1
clone size: .
J gene: TRBJ2-2
D gene: .
CDR3 protein: CASSQDGPGELFF
CDR3 DNA: TGCGCCAGCAGCCAAGACGGGCCCGGGGAGCTGTTTTTT

V gene: TRBV5-1
clone size: .
J gene: TRBJ2-7
D gene: .
CDR3 protein: CASSLPADPYEQYF
CDR3 DNA: TGCGCCAGCAGCTTACCCGCCGATCCCTACGAGCAGTACTTC

V gene: TRBV18
clone size: .
J gene: TRBJ1-2
D gene: .
CDR3 protein: CASSPQGDYGYTF
CDR3 DNA: TGTGCCAGCTCACCTCAGGGAGACTATGGCTACACCTTC

V gene: TRBV2
clone size: .
J gene: TRBJ2-5
D gene: .
CDR3 protein: CASSSDSGETQYF
CDR3 DNA: TGTGCCAGCAGTTCCGACAGCGGAGAGACCCAGTACTTC

V gene: TRBV6-6
clone size: .
J gene: TRBJ2-7
D gene: .
CDR3 protein: CASSQQTYEQYF
CDR3 DNA: TGTGCCAGCAGTCAACAGACCTACGAGCAGTACTTC

V gene: TRBV9
clone size: .
J gene: TRBJ1-1
D gene: .
CDR3 protein: CASSVSTGWDTEAFF
CDR3 DNA: TGTGCCAGCAGCGTAAGTACAGGATGGGACACTGAAGCTTTCTTT

V gene: TRBV9
clone size: .
J gene: TRBJ1-1
D gene: .
CDR3 protein: CASSPRALNTEAFF
CDR3 DNA: TGTGCCAGCAGCCCCCGGGCGCTGAACACTGAAGCTTTCTTT

V gene: TRBV6-1
clone size: .
J gene: TRBJ2-1
D gene: .
CDR3 protein: CASSEDNEQFF
CDR3 DNA: TGTGCCAGCAGCGAGGACAATGAGCAGTTCTTC

V gene: TRBV27
clone size: .
J gene: TRBJ2-3
D gene: .
CDR3 protein: CASSSREFTQYF
CDR3 DNA: TGTGCCAGCAGTTCTCGGGAGTTTACGCAGTATTTT

V gene: TRBV6-1
clone size: .
J gene: TRBJ2-7
D gene: .
CDR3 protein: CASSERNYEQYF
CDR3 DNA: TGTGCCAGCAGTGAAAGGAACTACGAGCAGTACTTC

V gene: TRBV11-3
clone size: .
J gene: TRBJ2-3
D gene: TRBD1
CDR3 protein: CASSLGWTGGSDTQYF
CDR3 DNA: TGTGCCAGCAGCTTAGGATGGACAGGAGGTTCAGATACGCAGTATTTT

V gene: TRBV10-3
clone size: .
J gene: TRBJ1-2
D gene: TRBD1
CDR3 protein: CAISDSDRAEKAYGYTF
CDR3 DNA: TGTGCCATCAGTGACTCTGACAGGGCCGAGAAAGCCTATGGCTACACCTTC

V gene: TRBV10-3
clone size: .
J gene: TRBJ1-5
D gene: .
CDR3 protein: CAISDRMVSNQPQHF
CDR3 DNA: TGTGCCATCAGTGATAGGATGGTTAGCAATCAGCCCCAGCATTTT